This entry lists 24 T cell receptor beta chains sequenced from one sample in a study of blood T cells in healthy people across ages. PCR was performed a second time for 7 to 11 cycles using a sample-barcoded 5' primer and a J-beta primer mix. TCRdb re-derived calls from the 5' RACE reads in MiXCR, one entry per CDR3 protein. Of about 1.7 million distinct CDR3 sequences in the sample, roughly 28% were seen once. The specimen sequenced was blood. All receptors come from a woman in her 30s in good health.

This chain connects TRBV3-1 to TRBJ2-1; D may correspond to TRBD1 or TRBD2 (6 bases each). V lost 0 bases and J 1 base, leaving 13 bases between the germline ends. Germline values: CDR1 LGHDT, CDR2 YNNKEL (reference sequence). This CDR3 has 17 amino acids. The DNA of the CDR3 is TGTGCCAGCAGCCAAGATATCGGGGGCCCTTCCTACAATGAGCAGTTCTTC. This encodes CASSQDIGGPSYNEQFF.

CDR3 DNA: TGTGCCGGTGGGGGAAAGGGAGAATACAATGAGCAGTTCTTC. It encodes CAGGGKGEYNEQFF. The chain links TRBV11-2 to TRBJ2-1; either TRBD1 or TRBD2 may supply D (5 bases each). V lost 11 bases to trimming and J lost 4 bases, with 18 bases between them. The CDR3 is 14 residues long. Germline V CDR1 and CDR2: SGHAT, FQNNGV.

Comments on this clonotype: This may be a read error, as it is one base from a much larger clone. The chain couples TRBV7-2 to TRBJ2-7, with unresolved D. CDR1 and CDR2 (germline): SGHTA, FQGNSA. Deletions cut 1 base from V and 7 bases from J, with 14 bases between. There are 14 residues in the CDR3. The CDR3 DNA follows: TGTGCCAGCAGCTTAGGGGCTCGATACAATGAGCAGTACTTC. Its translation is CASSLGARYNEQYF.

The chain is built from TRBV6-6 and TRBJ2-1; no reliable D call. CDR1 MNHNY and CDR2 SVGAGI come from the germline V gene (reference sequence). This CDR3 has 14 residues. V gave up 2 bases and J gave up 5 bases, with 10 bases separating them. The CDR3 sequence: CASSYGTPHNEQFF. The CDR3, as DNA: TGTGCCAGCAGTTACGGAACCCCCCACAATGAGCAGTTCTTC.

This clonotype was counted many times. V usage is TRBV7-8 and J usage is TRBJ2-1, with a possible D match to TRBD1 (5 bases). The CDR3 consists of 13 residues. V gave up 1 base and J gave up 8 bases, with 9 bases separating them. The V gene's germline CDR1 is SGHVS and CDR2 FQNEAQ. The DNA for the CDR3 is TGTGCCAGCAGCTTAGAATCCAGGGATGAGCAGTTCTTC. Amino acid sequence: CASSLESRDEQFF.

The chain links TRBV2 to TRBJ2-7; D is perhaps TRBD1 or TRBD2 (6 bases each). The CDR3 spans 14 residues. V lost 7 bases and J 6 bases, leaving 19 bases between the germline ends. Looked up from germline, CDR1 is SNHLY and CDR2 is FYNNEI. CDR3 DNA sequence: TGTGCCAGCAACCGGGGGCCTACAAGTCTCGAGCAGTACTTC. Amino acids: CASNRGPTSLEQYF.

In its sample, this clonotype was seen a few times. An end of the junction does not agree with germline; a read error may underlie this. The gene calls are TRBV5-1 and TRBJ1-2; the D gene is possibly TRBD1 (5 bases). CDR1 and CDR2 (germline): SGHRS, YFSETQ. The CDR3 is made up of 14 amino acids. CDR3 bases: TGCGCCAGCGGCTTGGATACAGGAGAGTATGGCTACACCTTC. Encoded protein: CASGLDTGEYGYTF.

Points on this clonotype: Since a much larger clone is just one base distant, this may be a read error. V usage is TRBV10-3 and J usage is TRBJ1-2; D gene ambiguous. The length of the CDR3 is 12 residues. Germline values: CDR1 ENHRY, CDR2 SYGVKD. The CDR3 DNA follows: TGTGCCACCAGTGAGCGGGAACTTGGCTACACCTTC. Amino acids: CATSERELGYTF.

The chain combines TRBV7-9 with TRBJ2-2, with D tentatively TRBD1 or TRBD2 (6 bases each). V lost 6 bases to trimming and J lost 4 bases, with 18 bases between them. Germline values: CDR1 SEHNR, CDR2 FQNEAQ (reference sequence). The CDR3 is made up of 16 amino acids. CDR3 sequence reads: CASSLYGGGGTGELFF. CDR3 nucleotides: TGTGCCAGCAGTCTCTACGGGGGCGGTGGCACCGGGGAGCTGTTTTTT.

The chain has TRBV6-5 and TRBJ1-5, with D possibly TRBD1 on 5 matching bases. CDR1 and CDR2 from the germline V gene are MNHEY and SVGAGI. Trimming removed 5 bases from V and 3 bases from J, with 11 bases in between. The CDR3 length is 14 residues. CDR3 in DNA: TGTGCCAGCAGTCTGGGACCCACCAATCAGCCCCAGCATTTT. This translates into CASSLGPTNQPQHF.

The gene calls are TRBV18 and TRBJ2-1; maybe TRBD2 (6 bases). The CDR3 spans 18 residues. The germline V gene has CDR1 KGHSH and CDR2 LQKENI. V was shortened by 2 bases and J by 5 bases, with 22 bases between the two germline ends. The CDR3 region has the DNA TGTGCCAGCTCACCAGGTCGTGAGGTAACTAGCTACCACAATGAGCAGTTCTTC. Translation gives CASSPGREVTSYHNEQFF. Filled out from reference TRBV18 and TRBJ2-1, the complete variable domain reads NAGVMQNPRHLVRRRGQEARLRCSPMKGHSHVYWYRQLPEEGLKFMVYLQKENIIDESGMPKERFSAEFPKEGPSILRIQQVVRGDSAAYFCASSPGREVTSYHNEQFFGPGTRLTVL.

The chain combines TRBV28 with TRBJ2-3, with 7 bases lining up with TRBD1. This CDR3 is 15 amino acids long. The V segment lost 5 bases and the J segment 5 bases; nucleotides outside the gene matches: 10. Germline lookup yields CDR1 MDHEN and CDR2 SYDVKM. For the CDR3, the DNA is TGTGCCAGCAGTGTGACAGGGATCAACAAAGATACGCAGTATTTT. The encoded protein is CASSVTGINKDTQYF.

This clonotype was seen a single time. This sequence joins TRBV12-5 and TRBJ2-1; D call uncertain. The V gene's germline CDR1 is LGHNT and CDR2 FRNRAP. This CDR3 has 12 amino acids. Trimming left V 9 bases short and J 8 bases short, with 14 bases between. DNA of the CDR3: TGTGCTAGGGTTCACCAAGGGTATGAGCAGTTCTTC. Protein: CARVHQGYEQFF.

This clonotype was observed at least ten times. The chain is built from TRBV5-1 and TRBJ2-7; 12 bases align to TRBD1. V gave up 4 bases and J gave up 7 bases; unmatched junction bases: 6. The CDR3 length is 14 residues. Germline V gives CDR1 SGHRS, CDR2 YFSETQ. The CDR3 DNA reads as TGCGCCAGCAGCGCCGGGACAGGGGGCGGTGAGCAGTACTTC. This encodes CASSAGTGGGEQYF.

This chain connects TRBV28 to TRBJ1-6; D unclear. The CDR3 is made up of 14 amino acids. Germline values: CDR1 MDHEN, CDR2 SYDVKM. V lost 6 bases to trimming and J lost 10 bases, with 16 bases between them. Here the CDR3 DNA reads TGTGCCAGCAGCCTCATGAGAGGAAACTCACCCCTCCACTTT. Its translation is CASSLMRGNSPLHF.

This clonotype was counted between two and nine times. Germline and junction disagree at one end, which may indicate a read error. This chain joins TRBV5-1 and TRBJ2-3, with 15 bases that match TRBD2. CDR1 is SGHRS, CDR2 YFSETQ, per germline. The CDR3 is 17 residues long. This CDR3 is CAGSFPGLAGGTDTQYF. The CDR3 DNA reads as TGCGCCGGCAGCTTCCCGGGACTAGCGGGGGGAACAGATACGCAGTATTTT.

The gene calls are TRBV6-6 and TRBJ1-1; D gene unclear. The CDR3 extends over 13 amino acids. Germline CDR1 is MNHNY and CDR2 is SVGAGI (reference sequence). Trimming took off 2 bases at V and 2 bases at J, with 6 bases between the two ends. The CDR3 region has the DNA TGTGCCAGCAGTTACGAACCAAACACTGAAGCTTTCTTT. Amino acids: CASSYEPNTEAFF.

Remarks on this clonotype: Given a much more abundant clone one base away, this may be a read error. The CDR3 DNA sequence: TGTGCCAGCAGAGAACAGGGGACCTACGAGCAGTACTTC. It yields the protein CASREQGTYEQYF. The chain recombines TRBV6-5 with TRBJ2-4; TRBD1 matches 7 bases. Near its end, the DNA agrees better with TRBJ2-7, so the J call may be wrong. The V gene's germline CDR1 is MNHEY and CDR2 SVGAGI. CDR3 size: 13 residues.

The chain recombines TRBV18 with TRBJ2-1; possible D gene TRBD2, 7 bases. Trimming left V 3 bases short and J 0 bases short, with 15 bases between. Per the germline V gene, CDR1 is KGHSH and CDR2 is LQKENI. The CDR3 totals 17 residues. The chain's CDR3 is CASSPDSGEFSYNEQFF. The CDR3 DNA follows: TGTGCCAGCTCACCGGACAGCGGGGAGTTCTCCTACAATGAGCAGTTCTTC.

This clonotype is a singleton in its sample. It may be a read error: a sequence one base away is much more abundant. The chain links TRBV2 to TRBJ2-1; D not resolved. CDR1 is SNHLY and CDR2 is FYNNEI in the germline V gene. The CDR3 loop spans 16 amino acids. In nucleotides, the CDR3 is TGTGCCAGCAGTGACCCCCTAAAAAGCTCCTACAATGAGCAGGTCTTC. Encoded protein: CASSDPLKSSYNEQVF.

Regarding this clonotype: With a much larger clone just one base away, this may be a read error. The chain employs TRBV2 and TRBJ2-1; D gene unclear. The CDR3 sequence is 15 residues long. Per the germline V gene, CDR1 is SNHLY and CDR2 is FYNNEI. This chain's CDR3 is CAGSVSASSYNEQFF. CDR3 sequence (DNA): TGTGCCGGCAGTGTTTCTGCGAGCTCCTACAATGAGCAGTTCTTC.

V is TRBV7-2 and J is TRBJ1-2; D remains unclear. Trimming cost V 3 bases and J 8 bases, with 10 bases left between them. Germline lookup yields CDR1 SGHTA and CDR2 FQGNSA. There are 12 residues in the CDR3. This CDR3 reads CASSLHGVGYTF. The CDR3 DNA is TGTGCCAGCAGCTTGCATGGGGTCGGCTACACCTTC.

This clonotype was picked up many times. J is TRBJ1-2 and V is TRBV28; weak D call: TRBD1 (5 bases). Germline V gene data show CDR1 as MDHEN and CDR2 as SYDVKM. The CDR3 length is 13 residues. V was pared by 2 bases and J by 7 bases, with 11 bases between. CDR3 in amino acids: CASSLQGASGYTF. The CDR3 DNA follows: TGTGCCAGCAGTTTACAAGGGGCTTCTGGCTACACCTTC.

The rearrangement joins TRBV19 to TRBJ2-5; D possibly matches TRBD1 or TRBD2 (5 bases each). The J call may be mistaken, given a closer DNA end match to TRBJ2-7. The CDR3 is 13 residues long. Germline V gene lookup returns CDR1 LNHDA and CDR2 SQIVND (reference sequence). As DNA, the CDR3 is TGTGCCAGTAGTATACTAGAGGGGTACGAGCAGTACTTC. It encodes CASSILEGYEQYF.